Shown below are 5 T cell receptor beta chains from a single sample sequenced in a study of cytomegalovirus exposure and HLA in healthy donors. With 60 Vbeta and 13 Jbeta primers, the PCR was carried out. Using immunoSEQ multiplex PCR, the repertoire was profiled, and TCRdb retains in-frame clones only, with some absent. Here the sample spans 65,000 to 75,000 clones, about two thirds being singletons. Sequencing used PBMCs. The receptors come from a woman in her 30s in good health and CMV-seronegative.

The genes are TRBV23-1 and TRBJ2-7, with a tentative D call TRBD2 (5 bases). TRBV23-1 is an ORF, with its function uncertain. The CDR3 extends over 15 amino acids. V was shortened by 0 bases and J by 0 bases, with 9 bases between the two germline ends. The CDR3 coding sequence is TGCGCCAGCAGTCAATCGGAAGGGAGCTCCTACGAGCAGTACTTC. As protein: CASSQSEGSSYEQYF.

The chain uses TRBV5-8 and TRBJ1-2, with D uncertain. Trimming cost V 0 bases and J 4 bases, with 13 bases left between them. Germline V lookup: CDR1 SGHTS, CDR2 YDEGEE. This CDR3 has 15 amino acids. The CDR3 region is CASSLGREEGYGYTF. The DNA of the CDR3 is TGTGCCAGCAGCTTGGGACGGGAAGAAGGCTATGGCTACACCTTC.

J is TRBJ1-2 and V is TRBV30; D might be TRBD1 (6 bases). Trimming left V 3 bases short and J 0 bases short, with 14 bases between. From germline, CDR1 is GTSNPN and CDR2 SVGIG (reference sequence). This CDR3 has 15 residues. DNA for the CDR3: TGTGCCTGGAGAGCCGGGACATCGTCTAACTATGGCTACACCTTC. Amino acid sequence: CAWRAGTSSNYGYTF. Using reference TRBV30 and TRBJ1-2 for the parts outside the CDR3, the full variable domain is SQTIHQWPATLVQPVGSPLSLECTVEGTSNPNLYWYRQAAGRGLQLLFYSVGIGQISSEVPQNLSASRPQDRQFILSSKKLLLSDSGFYLCAWRAGTSSNYGYTFGSGTRLTVV.

This clone appeared once. The chain recombines TRBV9 with TRBJ2-5, with TRBD2 matching 7 bases. J was trimmed by 5 bases and V by 0 bases; bases with no gene match: 1. CDR1 and CDR2 (germline): SGDLS, YYNGEE. This CDR3 comprises 13 residues. In DNA form, the CDR3 reads TGTGCCAGCAGCGTAGCGACTAGCGAGACCCAGTACTTC. As protein: CASSVATSETQYF.

The CDR3 reads CASSGLGQGGETQYF. The CDR3 DNA follows: TGTGCCAGCAGCGGCTTGGGACAGGGCGGAGAGACCCAGTACTTC. The chain carries TRBV5-4 and TRBJ2-5, with 9 bases lining up with TRBD1. This CDR3 has 15 residues. CDR1 and CDR2 from the germline V gene are SGHNT and YYREEE (reference sequence). J gave up 4 bases and V 4 bases, and 8 bases lay outside the gene matches.